This is a list of T cell receptor beta chains from one sample in a study of beta chain features in type 1 diabetes. Assay: immunoSEQ multiplex PCR; the TCRdb copy retains only in-frame clones and omits some. The sample records 150,000 to 200,000 clones, approximately 9.1% being singletons. The source material was central memory CD4+ T cells from blood. The receptor set was obtained from a woman in her thirties with type 1 diabetes. Each CDR3 is given with its conserved first and last residue. D genes are given only for firm matches. Not all rows give a size; the values are once, few, many and, for expanded clones, a class.

abundance	v_gene	j_gene	d_gene	len	CDR3aa	CDR3nt
-	TRBV10-3	TRBJ1-1	-	16	CAISESGGIVLTEAFF	TGTGCCATCAGTGAGTCCGGGGGTATCGTTCTCACTGAAGCTTTCTTT
few	TRBV28	TRBJ1-4	-	13	CATSTPGNEKLFF	TGTGCCACCTCGACGCCGGGTAATGAAAAACTGTTTTTT
few	TRBV15	TRBJ2-1	TRBD2	18	CATSRDWLAGGVDNEQFF	TGTGCCACCAGCAGAGACTGGCTAGCGGGAGGGGTAGACAATGAGCAGTTCTTC
-	TRBV5-6	TRBJ1-1	-	15	CASSGGVSRHTEAFF	TGTGCCAGCAGCGGGGGGGTATCGCGGCACACTGAAGCTTTCTTT
few	TRBV5-1	TRBJ2-5	TRBD1	14	CASSLMTGLETQYF	TGCGCCAGCAGCTTGATGACAGGGCTAGAGACCCAGTACTTC
many	TRBV5-4	TRBJ2-2	-	15	CASSLGPGDTGELFF	TGTGCCAGCAGCTTGGGGCCAGGGGATACCGGGGAGCTGTTTTTT
-	TRBV5-1	TRBJ1-1	-	12	CASSLGSTVAFF	TGCGCCAGCAGCTTGGGATCAACGGTGGCTTTCTTT
-	TRBV9	TRBJ2-3	-	13	CASSVNLAPGQYF	TGTGCCAGCAGCGTAAATCTGGCTCCGGGGCAGTATTTT
-	TRBV7-9	TRBJ1-2	TRBD1	12	CASNPGQGGYTF	TGTGCCAGCAACCCGGGACAGGGAGGCTACACCTTC
-	TRBV5-4	TRBJ2-5	-	12	CASSLPQETQYF	TGTGCCAGCAGCTTGCCACAAGAGACCCAGTACTTC
-	TRBV28	TRBJ2-3	TRBD2	17	CASSLSTSGAFTDTQYF	TGTGCCAGCAGTTTATCTACTAGCGGGGCCTTCACAGATACGCAGTATTTT
few	TRBV5-1	TRBJ1-3	-	14	CASSEGGFGNTIYF	TGCGCCAGCAGCGAAGGGGGTTTTGGAAACACCATATATTTT
few	TRBV11-3	TRBJ2-5	-	14	CASSLNARSETQYF	TGTGCCAGCAGCTTAAACGCTAGGTCGGAGACCCAGTACTTC
-	TRBV20-1	TRBJ2-1	-	11	CSARDNRGQFF	TGCAGTGCTAGAGATAACCGCGGGCAGTTCTTC
few	TRBV11-2	TRBJ1-1	TRBD1	15	CASSSGTGGQTEAFF	TGTGCCAGCAGTTCCGGGACAGGGGGCCAAACTGAAGCTTTCTTT
few	TRBV6-5	TRBJ1-2	-	12	CASGGTYYGYTF	TGTGCCAGTGGGGGGACCTACTATGGCTACACCTTC
-	TRBV6-5	TRBJ2-7	TRBD2	14	CASSLRGSIDEQYF	TGTGCCAGCAGTTTGCGCGGGAGTATCGACGAGCAGTACTTC
-	TRBV14	TRBJ2-1	TRBD2	17	CASSQDMGLAGVYEQFF	TGTGCCAGCAGCCAAGACATGGGACTAGCGGGAGTCTATGAGCAGTTCTTC
few	TRBV28	TRBJ2-3	-	12	CASRSPTDTQYF	TGTGCCAGTCGGAGTCCCACAGATACGCAGTATTTT
-	TRBV11-2	TRBJ2-7	TRBD2	14	CASSLGTTAYEQYF	TGTGCCAGCAGCCTAGGGACTACCGCCTACGAGCAGTACTTC
few	TRBV30	TRBJ1-2	-	14	CAWRSLDSNYGYTF	TGTGCCTGGAGGAGTTTGGACAGCAACTATGGCTACACCTTC
-	TRBV28	TRBJ2-2	-	16	CASSLHGPGVTGELFF	TGTGCCAGCAGTTTACACGGACCCGGGGTCACCGGGGAGCTGTTTTTT
few	TRBV28	TRBJ2-1	-	15	CASSSTGSGYNEQFF	TGTGCCAGCAGCTCGACCGGGAGCGGCTACAATGAGCAGTTCTTC
few	TRBV28	TRBJ2-7	-	12	CATSKAGYEQYF	TGTGCCACCTCCAAAGCAGGCTACGAGCAGTACTTC
-	TRBV4-2	TRBJ2-1	-	14	CASKMSSFYNEQFF	TGTGCCAGCAAGATGAGTAGCTTCTACAATGAGCAGTTCTTC
few	TRBV29-1	TRBJ1-5	-	13	CSAGPDTDQPQHF	TGCAGCGCTGGACCGGACACCGATCAGCCCCAGCATTTT
few	TRBV6-4	TRBJ2-2	TRBD2	18	CASSPLTSGSNPSGELFF	TGTGCCAGCAGTCCCTTAACGAGCGGGAGTAATCCCTCCGGGGAGCTGTTTTTT
few	TRBV5-1	TRBJ1-4	-	14	CASSPGGANEKLFF	TGCGCCAGCAGCCCGGGGGGAGCTAATGAAAAACTGTTTTTT
few	TRBV2	TRBJ1-5	-	14	CASSSQGKGQPQHF	TGTGCCAGCAGTAGTCAGGGGAAGGGGCAGCCCCAGCATTTT
many	TRBV7-9	TRBJ2-2	-	12	CARDRNTGELFF	TGTGCCAGGGACAGAAACACCGGGGAGCTGTTTTTT
few	TRBV5-1	TRBJ2-1	TRBD2	18	CASSKEGTSGIKYNEQFF	TGCGCCAGCAGCAAAGAGGGGACTAGCGGAATAAAATACAATGAGCAGTTCTTC
-	TRBV5-1	TRBJ2-3	-	14	CASSESGFSDTQYF	TGCGCCAGCAGCGAGTCAGGGTTTTCGGATACGCAGTATTTT
-	TRBV7-2	TRBJ2-1	TRBD2	15	CASSLSWTSGGEQFF	TGTGCCAGCAGCTTATCCTGGACTAGCGGGGGTGAGCAGTTCTTC
few	TRBV27	TRBJ2-2	-	13	CASRITGTGELFF	TGTGCCAGCAGAATAACAGGGACCGGGGAGCTGTTTTTT
-	TRBV9	TRBJ2-1	TRBD2	15	CASSVGVAGVGEQFF	TGTGCCAGCAGCGTAGGGGTAGCGGGGGTCGGTGAGCAGTTCTTC
-	TRBV28	TRBJ1-1	-	13	CASSPPGRVEAFF	TGTGCCAGCAGTCCCCCCGGCAGGGTCGAAGCTTTCTTT
-	TRBV9	TRBJ2-1	TRBD2	16	CASSAGLAGGENEQFF	TGTGCCAGCAGCGCGGGACTAGCGGGAGGCGAGAATGAGCAGTTCTTC
-	TRBV7-3	TRBJ2-1	TRBD1	15	CASSLEGASYNEQFF	TGTGCCAGCAGCTTAGAGGGGGCATCCTACAATGAGCAGTTCTTC
few	TRBV11-2	TRBJ2-1	TRBD2	13	CASSLRLAGVKFF	TGTGCCAGCAGCTTAAGACTAGCGGGAGTTAAGTTCTTC
few	TRBV7-2	TRBJ2-3	-	16	CASSPPTSFGTDTQYF	TGTGCCAGCAGCCCACCGACTAGTTTTGGCACAGATACGCAGTATTTT
-	TRBV6-1	TRBJ1-1	-	12	CATLSGYTEAFF	TGTGCGACGCTTTCGGGGTACACTGAAGCTTTCTTT
-	TRBV10-3	TRBJ2-3	TRBD2	14	CATRTSDASDTQYF	TGTGCCACCCGGACTAGCGATGCATCAGATACGCAGTATTTT
-	TRBV7-6	TRBJ1-4	-	15	CASSLALSGEGKLFF	TGTGCCAGCAGCTTAGCGCTGTCAGGGGAGGGGAAACTGTTTTTT
few	TRBV4-1	TRBJ1-2	-	18	CASSPHAKTGGINYGYTF	TGCGCCAGCAGCCCCCATGCAAAGACGGGGGGGATTAACTATGGCTACACCTTC
-	TRBV6-1	TRBJ1-1	-	13	CASSEALDHEAFF	TGTGCCAGCAGTGAAGCGCTAGACCACGAAGCTTTCTTT
few	TRBV29-1	TRBJ1-2	TRBD1	11	CSGSQGSGYTF	TGCAGCGGCTCACAGGGGTCTGGCTACACCTTC
few	TRBV5-1	TRBJ2-1	-	14	CASSLGQGNNEQFF	TGCGCCAGCAGCTTGGGGCAGGGAAACAATGAGCAGTTCTTC
few	TRBV11-2	TRBJ1-2	TRBD1	19	CASSSSFRVRGQSNYGYTF	TGTGCCAGCAGCTCCAGTTTTCGGGTCAGGGGGCAAAGTAACTATGGCTACACCTTC
few	TRBV18	TRBJ2-7	-	13	CASSRELSYEQYF	TGTGCCAGCTCAAGGGAGCTCTCCTACGAGCAGTACTTC
-	TRBV4-1	TRBJ2-7	-	16	CASSQEQNRGNYEQYF	TGCGCCAGCAGCCAAGAACAGAACAGAGGGAACTACGAGCAGTACTTC